The source of this T cell receptor beta chain is a study of graft-versus-host responses after intestinal transplantation. Study summary: Transplant types were multivisceral, liver-intestinal, or isolated intestinal.

The method was immunoSEQ multiplex PCR; TCRdb's version includes in-frame clones alone and lacks a portion of them. The sample lists 35,000 to 40,000 clones; around 94% were seen once. Notes on this clone: Its antigen is undetermined.

Germline V lookup: CDR1 WNHNN, CDR2 SYGVQD (reference sequence). V dropped 7 bases and J dropped 6 bases, with 20 bases sitting between them. The CDR3 spans 15 residues. Study findings and constraints: Among circulating GvH clones, peak levels were associated with early post-transplant declines in HvG clones. GvH clones detected in recipient marrow included some appearing first in ileum or blood. Some patients had graft-donor T cell macrochimerism, and their allografts showed high graft-versus-host to host-versus-graft clonal ratios.

The V and J genes are TRBV10-1 and TRBJ2-3; a possible D gene is TRBD1 (6 bases). The source of this sequence is a human patient who received an intestinal transplant, so some T cells may come from the graft donor. The sample consisted of PBMCs, taken 16 days after intestinal transplant. The CDR3 spells CASIQQGTPGDTQYF. DNA of the CDR3: TGCGCCAGCATTCAACAGGGAACCCCGGGCGATACGCAGTATTTT.